The rows below give T cell receptor beta chains drawn from one sample of a study of OX40 agonist ivuxolimab in advanced cancers. The repertoire was sequenced with immunoSEQ multiplex PCR; TCRdb's copy has only in-frame clones and lacks some. The sample consists of 75,000 to 80,000 clones, over 85% of them appearing once. Sequencing used CD4+ or CD8+ T cells sorted from blood, obtained in a trial of the OX40 agonist ivuxolimab. All receptors come from an adult with an advanced solid tumor such as melanoma, head and neck, liver or kidney cancer. Each CDR3 is given with its conserved first and last residue. A D gene is named only where the DNA matches it firmly. Clone size is given for some rows only: seen once, a few or many times, or a class if the clone is expanded.

few	.	TRBV19	TRBJ2-7	TGTGCCAGTAGTATAGGTTCGGGCGAGCAGTACTTC	CASSIGSGEQYF
.	TRBD1	TRBV12-5	TRBJ2-7	TGTGCTAGTGGCCTTGGGACAGGGGTACCCGAGCAGTACTTC	CASGLGTGVPEQYF
.	TRBD1	TRBV7-8	TRBJ1-2	TGTGCCAGCAGCCTGGGACAGCACGTTAGCTACACCTTC	CASSLGQHVSYTF
.	.	TRBV4-1	TRBJ2-7	TGCGCCAGCAGCCAGGCGGAGGAAGGGAGCGAGCAGTACTTC	CASSQAEEGSEQYF
once	.	TRBV6-1	TRBJ2-7	TGTGCCAGCAGTGAGGGCACTCGCGCCGTATCCTACGAGCAGTACTTC	CASSEGTRAVSYEQYF
.	.	TRBV7-9	TRBJ1-2	TGTGCCAGCAGCCGACAGGAGGATGGCTACACCTTC	CASSRQEDGYTF
.	TRBD2	TRBV13	TRBJ2-3	TGTGCCAGCAGCTCCTCTGGACTAGTTGCAGATACGCAGTATTTT	CASSSSGLVADTQYF
.	.	TRBV27	TRBJ1-2	TGTGCCAGCAGCCCCCGGCAACCCTATGGCTACACCTTC	CASSPRQPYGYTF
.	.	TRBV2	TRBJ2-7	TGTGCCAGCCTACCTCAGGGTTTGGGTCCCTACGAGCAGTACTTC	CASLPQGLGPYEQYF
.	.	TRBV2	TRBJ2-7	TGTGCCAGCAGCGCGGGGGCAACTGAGCTCTACGAGCAGTACTTC	CASSAGATELYEQYF
.	.	TRBV7-6	TRBJ2-7	TGTGCCAGCAGCTTAACAGATCGGGACTTACTACCTAACGAGCAGTACTTC	CASSLTDRDLLPNEQYF
.	.	TRBV28	TRBJ1-3	TGTGCCAGCAGTTCCCGAGGCTCCTCTGGAAACACCATATATTTT	CASSSRGSSGNTIYF
.	.	TRBV7-3	TRBJ2-2	TGTGCCAGCAGCTTAAACGGGGAGCTGTTTTTT	CASSLNGELFF
.	.	TRBV7-6	TRBJ2-1	TGTGCCAGCAGCGTGGGCAACCGGGACCCCCCTCAGGAGTTCTTC	CASSVGNRDPPQEFF
.	TRBD1	TRBV10-3	TRBJ2-7	TGTGCCACCCGGGACAGGGTTGACGAGCAGTACTTC	CATRDRVDEQYF
.	TRBD2	TRBV27	TRBJ2-7	TGTGCCAGCAGTTTGAGCGGGAGGGATATCTACGAGCAGTACTTC	CASSLSGRDIYEQYF
.	.	TRBV29-1	TRBJ2-2	TGCAGCGTTAATATTGTCACGCGTCCCCCCGGGGAGCTGTTTTTT	CSVNIVTRPPGELFF
.	.	TRBV14	TRBJ1-5	TGTGCCAGCAGCCAAGAGTTTGGTCAGCCCCAGCATTTT	CASSQEFGQPQHF
.	.	TRBV19	TRBJ1-1	TGTGCCAGTAGTATCAGGGGTGGCACTGAAGCTTTCTTT	CASSIRGGTEAFF
once	TRBD1	TRBV11-2	TRBJ2-7	TGTGCCAGCAGCTGGCCTGGGACAGACTACGAGCAGTACTTC	CASSWPGTDYEQYF
.	.	TRBV27	TRBJ1-1	TGTGCCAGCAGTCCAGGACAGTGGGCGAACACTGAAGCTTTCTTT	CASSPGQWANTEAFF
.	TRBD2	TRBV15	TRBJ2-3	TGTGCCACCAGCCTAGCGGGGGGGACAGATACGCAGTATTTT	CATSLAGGTDTQYF
.	.	TRBV7-6	TRBJ2-1	TGTGCCAGCAGCTTAGACCTGGGGAGCTACAATGAGCAGTTCTTC	CASSLDLGSYNEQFF
once	TRBD1	TRBV6-4	TRBJ2-7	TGTGCCAGCAGTGACTCCCCGAACATCGAACAGGGGGCCCTCCTCTCCTACGAGCAGTACTTC	CASSDSPNIEQGALLSYEQYF
.	.	TRBV11-2	TRBJ1-3	TGTGCCAGCAGTCTTGACAGGACCTCTGGAAACACCATATATTTT	CASSLDRTSGNTIYF
.	TRBD2	TRBV29-1	TRBJ2-7	TGCAGCGTCATAGCGGGGGCCTACGAGCAGTACTTC	CSVIAGAYEQYF
.	.	TRBV13	TRBJ2-6	TGTGCCAGCAGCTTAGTTGGGGTATCCCGAGCTGGGGCCAACGTCCTGACTTTC	CASSLVGVSRAGANVLTF
.	TRBD2	TRBV7-6	TRBJ2-1	TGTGCCAGCAGCTTGCAGCTAGCGGGAGCGATCTACAATGAGCAGTTCTTC	CASSLQLAGAIYNEQFF
.	TRBD2	TRBV6-5	TRBJ2-3	TGTGCCAGCAGTCTGGCGGGGGTCAAGTATTTT	CASSLAGVKYF
.	.	TRBV19	TRBJ2-1	TGTGCCAGTAGTATAGATGTGGCCGGGGGCTACAATGAGCAGTTCTTC	CASSIDVAGGYNEQFF
.	.	TRBV11-3	TRBJ2-7	TGTGCCAGCAGCTTAGAGGGAGAACACGAGCAGTACTTC	CASSLEGEHEQYF
.	.	TRBV11-1	TRBJ2-3	TGTGCCAGCAGGACAAGGATGAGCCAGCTTAGCACAGATACGCAGTATTTT	CASRTRMSQLSTDTQYF
.	.	TRBV4-3	TRBJ2-7	TGCGCCAGCAGCCAAGATCAGGGGCCCGCCTACGAGCAGTACTTC	CASSQDQGPAYEQYF
.	TRBD2	TRBV27	TRBJ2-1	TGTGCCAGCAGTTTACTAGCGGGAGCCCCCAATGAGCAGTTCTTC	CASSLLAGAPNEQFF
.	.	TRBV9	TRBJ1-2	TGTGCCAGCAGCCCAAGCCAGGGGCTGGCCGGCTACACCTTC	CASSPSQGLAGYTF
few	TRBD1	TRBV5-4	TRBJ1-1	TGTGCCAGCAGCTTAGACAGGGGGTTGAACACTGAAGCTTTCTTT	CASSLDRGLNTEAFF
many	.	TRBV6-5	TRBJ1-1	TGTGCCAGCAGTTACTCAGGAGGAGATGAAGCTTTCTTT	CASSYSGGDEAFF
once	TRBD2	TRBV29-1	TRBJ2-3	TGCAGCGCAGGGACTAGCGGGAGCACAGATACGCAGTATTTT	CSAGTSGSTDTQYF
.	.	TRBV27	TRBJ2-1	TGTGCCAGCAGTTTACGGCAGAGCTACAGTGAGCAGTTCTTC	CASSLRQSYSEQFF
.	.	TRBV19	TRBJ1-2	TGTGCCAGTAGTATAATCGGGGACGGCTACACCTTC	CASSIIGDGYTF
once	.	TRBV6-5	TRBJ1-3	TGTGCCAGCAGCTTAGAAGGGAGCTCTGGAAACACCATATATTTT	CASSLEGSSGNTIYF